Included here is one TCR beta chain sequence, with context. V gave up 2 bases and J gave up 4 bases, with 13 bases separating them. The CDR3 contains 15 residues. Germline CDR1 reads SGHNT; CDR2 reads YYREEE (reference sequence). Profiled with immunoSEQ multiplex PCR; TCRdb holds only in-frame clones, not every one. The sample shows over 150,000 clones, roughly 87% of them seen only once. The data derive from a study of blood T cell repertoires in COVID-19. Study summary: From T cells, B-cell-depleted T cells, or PBMCs came the material, which was cDNA or gDNA.

All enrollees were roughly 18 to 100 years old and from about 25 US areas. Categorization into cohorts depended on clinical history that participants reported. Sequenced sample: PBMCs or T cells enriched from blood (not recorded which). The gene calls are TRBV5-4 and TRBJ2-1; maybe TRBD2 (6 bases). The source of this sequence is a woman aged 30 to 39 who had recovered from COVID-19. The CDR3 loop reads CASSLRDFLYNEQFF. In DNA, the CDR3 is TGTGCCAGCAGCTTACGGGACTTTTTATACAATGAGCAGTTCTTC.